The 14 T cell receptor beta chains presented below share a single source sample, sequenced in a study of blood T cell repertoires in COVID-19. Repertoires were generated with immunoSEQ multiplex PCR, while TCRdb's copy carries only in-frame clones and drops some. The sample shows approximately 120,000 clones, over 60% of them seen only once. Sequencing input: peripheral blood. These receptors all come from a man aged 35-49 years with active or convalescent COVID-19.

This chain connects TRBV19 to TRBJ1-5; D unresolved. There are 14 residues in the CDR3. Germline CDR1 and CDR2: LNHDA and SQIVND (reference sequence). V was trimmed by 4 bases and J by 7 bases, leaving 14 bases between them. Here the CDR3 reads CASSTKTEWQPQHF. Here the CDR3 DNA reads TGTGCCAGTAGTACAAAGACGGAGTGGCAGCCCCAGCATTTT.

This clone was picked up one time. The V call is TRBV24-1, the J call TRBJ1-6; D uncertain. Germline CDR1 KGHDR, CDR2 SFDVKD. V was shortened by 12 bases and J by 2 bases, with 19 bases between the two germline ends. The CDR3 loop spans 16 amino acids. The CDR3 DNA reads TGTGCCCATCGGGGTCGCAGTAGTCCCTATAATTCACCCCTCCACTTT. This encodes CAHRGRSSPYNSPLHF.

The CDR3 spells CATSDRRGGETQYF. CDR3 coding DNA: TGTGCCACCAGTGACCGGCGCGGGGGAGAGACCCAGTACTTC. The V gene is TRBV24-1, the J gene TRBJ2-5, with 7 bases aligning to TRBD2. The trim removed 4 bases at V and 4 bases at J, leaving 5 bases unmatched. Germline V lookup: CDR1 KGHDR, CDR2 SFDVKD. This CDR3 is 14 amino acids long.

V usage is TRBV6-2 or TRBV6-3 and J usage is TRBJ1-2; 7 positions agree with TRBD1. V trimming: 6 bases; J trimming: 8 bases; junction bases outside the gene matches: 12. In germline, CDR1 is MNHEY, CDR2 SVGEGT. The CDR3 covers 14 residues. DNA for the CDR3: TGTGCCAGCAGCAGGGACAGATTCTTACTAGGCTACACCTTC. Residues: CASSRDRFLLGYTF.

The chain has TRBV18 and TRBJ1-5; 7 positions match TRBD1. The CDR3 has 14 residues. The V and J ends lost 3 bases and 6 bases, in that order; junction bases with no gene match: 5. Germline V CDR1 and CDR2: KGHSH, LQKENI. The CDR3 DNA follows: TGTGCCAGCTCACCTTATACAGGGGTTCAGCCCCAGCATTTT. This sequence encodes CASSPYTGVQPQHF.

This clone was seen at least ten times. The CDR3 region has the DNA TGTGCCAGCAGCCAAGGCCGGGATAATTCACCCCTCCACTTT. As protein: CASSQGRDNSPLHF. This chain uses TRBV14 with TRBJ1-6; D unclear. V was clipped by 1 base and J by 5 bases, with 6 bases between them. The CDR3 consists of 14 residues. Germline V CDR1 and CDR2: SGHDN, FVKESK.

This sequence joins TRBV27 and TRBJ1-1, with 7 positions matching TRBD1. This CDR3 has 16 residues. Trimming took 2 bases from V and 5 from J; bases not matched to a gene: 11. CDR1 is MNHEY and CDR2 is SMNVEV in the germline V gene (reference sequence). CDR3 DNA: TGTGCCAGCAGTTTAATGGGCGCAGGGGGTGGGACTGAAGCTTTCTTT. Amino acids: CASSLMGAGGGTEAFF.

V and J are TRBV10-2 and TRBJ2-1; 9 bases align to TRBD2. There are 16 residues in the CDR3. Germline V gene lookup returns CDR1 WSHSY and CDR2 SAAADI. Germline trimming cut 4 bases from V and 2 bases from J; bases unmatched to any gene: 6. In DNA form, the CDR3 reads TGCGCCAGCAGTGTGCTGGCGGGAGGGCCCTACAATGAGCAGTTCTTC. It codes for CASSVLAGGPYNEQFF.

This chain uses TRBV2 with TRBJ1-4, with D maybe TRBD1 (6 bases). V lost 8 bases and J lost 5, with 15 bases in between. The CDR3 consists of 14 residues. Germline lookup yields CDR1 SNHLY and CDR2 FYNNEI. The CDR3 sequence is CASQYRANNEKLFF. CDR3 bases: TGTGCCAGCCAGTACAGGGCAAACAATGAAAAACTGTTTTTT.

This chain joins TRBV12-3 or TRBV12-4 and TRBJ1-4; maybe TRBD1 (6 bases). The CDR3 loop spans 13 amino acids. The V end was cut by 6 bases, the J end by 6 bases, with 11 bases between. The CDR3 reads CASRGRGYEKLFF. The CDR3 nucleotides are TGTGCCAGCAGAGGCAGGGGATATGAAAAACTGTTTTTT.

This chain connects TRBV27 to TRBJ1-4; D gene ambiguous. This CDR3 region has 15 residues. The V end was cut by 8 bases, the J end by 10 bases, with 23 bases between. Per germline, CDR1 MNHEY and CDR2 SMNVEV (reference sequence). Here the CDR3 DNA reads TGTGCCAGCCCCAATGGGAGAGAGGATGGAGGAAAACTGTTTTTT. Amino acids: CASPNGREDGGKLFF.

V gene TRBV14 combines with J gene TRBJ2-3; the match to TRBD2 covers 7 bases. The germline gives CDR1 SGHDN, CDR2 FVKESK. After removal of 5 bases from V and 1 base from J, the junction contained 12 bases not matched to a gene. The CDR3 consists of 17 residues. As DNA, the CDR3 is TGTGCCAGCAGCTCCCGAGCGACTAGCTTGGGCACAGATACGCAGTATTTT. Translation: CASSSRATSLGTDTQYF.

The chain combines TRBV12-3 or TRBV12-4 with TRBJ1-5; D ambiguous. Between the trimmed V and J ends, which lost 3 bases and 11 bases, there was a span of 8 bases. This CDR3 is built from 11 residues. The CDR3 is CASSFGEAQHF. CDR3 nucleotides: TGTGCCAGCAGTTTCGGGGAAGCCCAGCATTTT.

This clone was seen a single time. In DNA form, the CDR3 reads TGTGCCAGTAGTGACCCCCGGGGGTCGGACTATGGCTACACCTTC. It encodes CASSDPRGSDYGYTF. This chain connects TRBV19 to TRBJ1-2, with D perhaps TRBD1 (5 bases). The length of the CDR3 is 15 residues. Germline V CDR1 and CDR2: LNHDA, SQIVND (reference sequence). Between the trimmed V and J ends, which lost 5 bases and 3 bases, there was a span of 16 bases.